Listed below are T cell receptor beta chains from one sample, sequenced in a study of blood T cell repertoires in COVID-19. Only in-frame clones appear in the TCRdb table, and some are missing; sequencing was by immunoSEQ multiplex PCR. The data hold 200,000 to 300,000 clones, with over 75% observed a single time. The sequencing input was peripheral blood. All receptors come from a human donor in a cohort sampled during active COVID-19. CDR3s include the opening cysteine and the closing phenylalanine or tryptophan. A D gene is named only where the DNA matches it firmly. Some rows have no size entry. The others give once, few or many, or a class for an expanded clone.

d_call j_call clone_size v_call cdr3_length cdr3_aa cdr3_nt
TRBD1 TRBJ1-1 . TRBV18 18 CASSPSDRGLAMNTEAFF TGTGCCAGCTCCCCCTCGGACAGGGGGCTTGCGATGAACACTGAAGCTTTCTTT
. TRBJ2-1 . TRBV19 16 CASSIGRKNSYNEQFF TGTGCCAGTAGTATAGGGAGAAAAAACTCCTACAATGAGCAGTTCTTC
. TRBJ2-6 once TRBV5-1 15 CASSRPETGANVLTF TGCGCCAGCAGCCGCCCGGAGACCGGGGCCAACGTCCTGACTTTC
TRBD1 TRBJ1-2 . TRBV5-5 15 CASSLGQGVGYGYTF TGTGCCAGCAGCTTGGGACAGGGGGTGGGCTATGGCTACACCTTC
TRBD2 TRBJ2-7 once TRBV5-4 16 CASSPDGTGLAARATF TGTGCCAGCAGCCCAGACGGGACGGGACTAGCGGCTAGGGCGACCTTC
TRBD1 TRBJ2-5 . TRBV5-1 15 CASSPDRGRRETQYF TGCGCCAGCAGCCCCGACAGGGGGCGTCGAGAGACCCAGTACTTC
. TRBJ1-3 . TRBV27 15 CASSSGMHAGNTIYF TGTGCCAGCTCGTCAGGGATGCACGCTGGAAACACCATATATTTT
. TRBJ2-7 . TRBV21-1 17 CASSKVALAGADYEQYF TGTGCCAGCAGCAAAGTCGCACTAGCGGGAGCAGACTACGAGCAGTACTTC
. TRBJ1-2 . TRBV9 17 CASSAGEGWGYNYGYTF TGTGCCAGCAGCGCGGGGGAGGGGTGGGGATATAACTATGGCTACACCTTC
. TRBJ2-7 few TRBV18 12 CATGAGANEQYF TGCGCGACCGGGGCGGGGGCGAATGAGCAGTACTTC
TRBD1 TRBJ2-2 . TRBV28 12 CASRTGPGELFF TGTGCCAGCAGGACAGGGCCGGGGGAGCTGTTTTTT
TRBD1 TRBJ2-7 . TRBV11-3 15 CASSSGQGPGYEQYF TGTGCCAGCAGCTCCGGACAGGGCCCTGGCTACGAGCAGTACTTC
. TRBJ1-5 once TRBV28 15 CASSPKGSRNQPQHF TGTGCCAGCAGCCCAAAAGGGAGTCGCAATCAGCCCCAGCATTTT
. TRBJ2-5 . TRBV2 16 CASSEIFTRYQETQYF TGTGCCAGCAGTGAAATTTTCACCCGGTACCAAGAGACCCAGTACTTC
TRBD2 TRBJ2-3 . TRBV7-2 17 CASSLGTSGSAPSTQYF TGTGCCAGCAGCCTCGGGACTAGCGGGTCAGCCCCGTCTACGCAGTATTTT
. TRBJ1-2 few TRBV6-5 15 CASSYPQGLRAGYTF TGTGCCAGCAGTTACCCACAGGGTCTTCGGGCTGGCTACACCTTC
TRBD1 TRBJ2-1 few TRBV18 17 CASSPSARDRSYNEQFF TGTGCCAGCTCACCATCGGCCCGGGACAGATCCTACAATGAGCAGTTCTTC
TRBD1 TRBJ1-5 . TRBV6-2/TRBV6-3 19 CASSTTLDRVLYSNQPQHF TGTGCCAGCAGCACAACCCTTGACAGGGTTCTCTATAGCAATCAGCCCCAGCATTTT
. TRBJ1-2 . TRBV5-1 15 CASSRREGVLGGYTF TGCGCCAGCAGCCGTCGGGAGGGAGTCTTGGGTGGCTACACCTTC
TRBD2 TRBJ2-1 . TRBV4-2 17 CASSQGSQAGGGNEQFF TGTGCCAGCAGCCAAGGAAGCCAAGCGGGGGGGGGCAATGAGCAGTTCTTC
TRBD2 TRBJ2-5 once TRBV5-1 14 CASGLAGGQETQYF TGCGCCAGCGGCCTAGCGGGAGGGCAAGAGACCCAGTACTTC
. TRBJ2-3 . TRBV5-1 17 CASSPGGGRVVADTQYF TGCGCCAGCAGCCCGGGGGGCGGGAGAGTCGTTGCAGATACGCAGTATTTT
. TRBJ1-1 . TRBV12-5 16 CASGLPHSVRNTEAFF TGTGCTAGTGGTTTGCCCCATAGCGTCCGAAACACTGAAGCTTTCTTT
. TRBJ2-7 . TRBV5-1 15 CASSSHLQGLDEQYF TGCGCCAGCAGCTCCCACCTACAGGGTCTCGACGAGCAGTACTTC
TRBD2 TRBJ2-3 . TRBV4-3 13 CASSQGEGDTQYF TGCGCCAGCAGCCAAGGGGAGGGAGATACGCAGTATTTT
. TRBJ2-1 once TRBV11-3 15 CASSLDRLEGNEQFF TGTGCCAGCAGCTTAGATAGACTAGAGGGCAATGAGCAGTTCTTC
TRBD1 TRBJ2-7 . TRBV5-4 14 CASSVGQTSYEQYF TGTGCCAGCAGCGTGGGACAGACCTCCTACGAGCAGTACTTC
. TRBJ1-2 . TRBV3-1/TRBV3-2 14 CASSQQGWNYGYTF TGTGCCAGCAGCCAGCAGGGATGGAACTATGGCTACACCTTC
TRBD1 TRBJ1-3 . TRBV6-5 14 CASSRSGGGNTIYF TGTGCCAGCAGTCGTTCAGGGGGAGGAAACACCATATATTTT
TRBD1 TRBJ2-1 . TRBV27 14 CASSLIQGYNEQFF TGTGCCAGCAGTTTAATACAGGGGTACAATGAGCAGTTCTTC
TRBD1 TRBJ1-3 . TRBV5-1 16 CASSLTGQNSGNTIYF TGCGCCAGCAGCTTAACGGGACAGAACTCTGGAAACACCATATATTTT
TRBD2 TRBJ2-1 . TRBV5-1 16 CASSLIAGRSYNEQFF TGCGCCAGCAGCTTGATAGCGGGACGGTCCTACAATGAGCAGTTCTTC
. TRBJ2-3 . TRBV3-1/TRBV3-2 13 CASSRHDSDTQYF TGTGCCAGCAGCCGACATGATTCGGATACGCAGTATTTT
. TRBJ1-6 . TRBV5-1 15 CASSFYDRDNSPLHF TGCGCCAGCAGCTTTTATGACAGAGATAATTCACCCCTCCACTTT
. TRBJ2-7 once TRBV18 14 CASSPAGGTREQYF TGTGCCAGCTCTCCAGCCGGGGGTACCCGCGAGCAGTACTTC
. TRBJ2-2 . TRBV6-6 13 CASSPDSTGELFF TGTGCCAGCAGCCCGGACAGTACCGGGGAGCTGTTTTTT
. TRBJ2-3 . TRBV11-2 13 CASSSHRADTQYF TGTGCCAGCAGCTCCCATAGAGCAGATACGCAGTATTTT
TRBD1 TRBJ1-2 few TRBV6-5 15 CASSYSTGWPYGYTF TGTGCCAGCAGTTACTCGACAGGGTGGCCCTATGGCTACACCTTC
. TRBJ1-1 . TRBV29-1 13 CSAVSRLNTEAFF TGCAGCGCTGTTAGCAGATTGAACACTGAAGCTTTCTTT
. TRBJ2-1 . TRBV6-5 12 CASSYAGFEQFF TGTGCCAGCAGTTACGCGGGCTTTGAGCAGTTCTTC
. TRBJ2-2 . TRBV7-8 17 CASSLASRELLGGELFF TGTGCCAGCAGCTTAGCCTCCCGGGAATTATTAGGCGGGGAGCTGTTTTTT
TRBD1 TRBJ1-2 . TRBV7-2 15 CASSLTGAPNYGYTF TGTGCCAGCAGCTTAACAGGGGCACCTAACTATGGCTACACCTTC
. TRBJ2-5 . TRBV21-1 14 CASIPPGRRETQYF TGTGCCAGCATCCCCCCAGGGCGTAGAGAGACCCAGTACTTC
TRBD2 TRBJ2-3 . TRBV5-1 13 CASSPGGRDTQYF TGCGCCAGCAGTCCGGGGGGACGAGATACGCAGTATTTT
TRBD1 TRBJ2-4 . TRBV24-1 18 CATSDPGQGEIAKNIQYF TGTGCCACCAGTGATCCGGGACAGGGTGAGATAGCCAAAAACATTCAGTACTTC
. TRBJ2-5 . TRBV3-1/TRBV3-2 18 CASSPTAAPGTHQETQYF TGTGCCAGCAGCCCTACAGCTGCCCCCGGGACTCACCAAGAGACCCAGTACTTC
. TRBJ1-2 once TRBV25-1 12 CASSDYDYGYTF TGTGCCAGCAGTGACTACGACTATGGCTACACCTTC
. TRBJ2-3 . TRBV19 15 CASNIADFATDTQYF TGTGCCAGCAATATAGCGGACTTTGCGACAGATACGCAGTATTTT
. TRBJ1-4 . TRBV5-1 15 CASSLAGSPNEKLFF TGCGCCAGCAGCTTGGCAGGGTCACCAAATGAAAAACTGTTTTTT
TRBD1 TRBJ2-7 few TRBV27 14 CASSLAGQVYEQYF TGTGCCAGCAGTTTAGCGGGACAGGTCTACGAGCAGTACTTC
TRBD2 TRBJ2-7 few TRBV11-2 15 CASSLVLAGFSEQYF TGTGCCAGCAGCTTAGTCCTAGCGGGATTCTCCGAGCAGTACTTC
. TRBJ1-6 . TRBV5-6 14 CASSLGRGGWPLHF TGTGCCAGCAGCTTGGGGCGCGGCGGGTGGCCCCTCCACTTT
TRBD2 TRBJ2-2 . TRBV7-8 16 CASSPPLAGHTGELFF TGTGCCAGCAGCCCCCCGCTAGCGGGCCACACCGGGGAGCTGTTTTTT
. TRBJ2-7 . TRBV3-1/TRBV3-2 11 CASSQVEEQYF TGTGCCAGCAGCCAAGTAGAAGAGCAGTACTTC
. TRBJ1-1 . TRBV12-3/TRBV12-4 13 CASSSTGSAEAFF TGTGCCAGCAGTTCGACAGGTAGTGCTGAAGCTTTCTTT
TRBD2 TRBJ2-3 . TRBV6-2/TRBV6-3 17 CASSYSSLRGGRDTQYF TGTGCCAGCAGTTACTCCTCCCTGCGGGGGGGCAGGGATACGCAGTATTTT